The clone carrying this T cell receptor (beta chain) has a handful of counts. Sequencing was performed with immunoSEQ multiplex PCR; in TCRdb, only in-frame clones are kept and a portion is missing. The sample shows approximately 71,000 clones, roughly 80% of them seen only once. V lost 5 bases and J lost 5, with 18 bases in between. This CDR3 contains 15 residues. Germline V gene sequence: CDR1 SGHAT, CDR2 FQNNGV. The sample comes from a study of OX40 agonist ivuxolimab in advanced cancers. The sequence came from an adult with an advanced solid tumor such as melanoma, head and neck, liver or kidney cancer. The chain combines TRBV11-2 with TRBJ2-5; D perhaps matches TRBD1 (6 bases). The sequencing here drew on CD4+ or CD8+ T cells sorted from blood, taken in a trial of the OX40 agonist ivuxolimab. CDR3 in amino acids: CASSLAAGVVETQYF. In DNA form, the CDR3 reads TGTGCCAGCAGCCTCGCGGCAGGGGTTGTGGAGACCCAGTACTTC.